This T cell receptor beta chain is drawn from a study of T cell responses to AZD1222 COVID-19 vaccine. Study-wide context: Timing groups of about 4 and about 12 weeks for second doses were pooled. Study outcomes and limitations: Spike as a whole was targeted by vaccine-associated CD4 TCRs, dominant at 160-218 and 743-854. Only after the peak T cell response were repertoires sampled. Within unmutated variant regions lay the reported targets of nearly half of spike-specific TCRs.

The CDR3 runs 11 residues. Germline values: CDR1 MDHEN, CDR2 SYDVKM. V lost 6 bases, J lost 11 bases, and 3 bases stayed unmatched. Regarding this clone: The target antigen is unknown.

Assay: immunoSEQ multiplex PCR; the TCRdb copy retains only in-frame clones and omits some. Of some 120,000 clones listed, 88% are singletons. The source material was peripheral blood, sampled on day 0 of AZD1222 vaccination. The clonotype was recovered from an adult in good health. The genes are TRBV28 and TRBJ2-1; 8 nucleotides align to TRBD1. CDR3 in amino acids: CASSRDRKQFF. In DNA, the CDR3 is TGTGCCAGCAGCCGGGACAGGAAGCAGTTCTTC. The full variable domain, its missing parts supplied by reference TRBV28 and TRBJ2-1, is DVKVTQSSRYLVKRTGEKVFLECVQDMDHENMFWYRQDPGLGLRLIYFSYDVKMKEKGDIPEGYSVSREKKERFSLILESASTNQTSMYLCASSRDRKQFFGPGTRLTVL.